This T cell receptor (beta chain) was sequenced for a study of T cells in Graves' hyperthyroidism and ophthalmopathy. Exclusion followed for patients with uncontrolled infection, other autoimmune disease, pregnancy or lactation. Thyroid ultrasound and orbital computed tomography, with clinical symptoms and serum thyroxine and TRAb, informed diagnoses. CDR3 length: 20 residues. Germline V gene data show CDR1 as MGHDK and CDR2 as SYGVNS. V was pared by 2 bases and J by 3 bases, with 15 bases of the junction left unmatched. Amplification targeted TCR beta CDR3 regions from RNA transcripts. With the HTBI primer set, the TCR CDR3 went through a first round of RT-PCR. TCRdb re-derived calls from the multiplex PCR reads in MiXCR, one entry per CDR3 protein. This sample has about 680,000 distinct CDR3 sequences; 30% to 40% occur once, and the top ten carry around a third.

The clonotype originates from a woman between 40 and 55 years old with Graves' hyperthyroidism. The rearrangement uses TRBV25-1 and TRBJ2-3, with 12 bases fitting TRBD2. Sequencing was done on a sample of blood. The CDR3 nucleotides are TGTGCCAGCAGTGAACCCTCAAATGGACTAGCGGGGCTAATAACAGATACGCAGTATTTT. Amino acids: CASSEPSNGLAGLITDTQYF.